The 11 T cell receptor beta chains in this list originate from one sample, sequenced in a study of T cell repertoires in cytomegalovirus infection (dated by TCRdb to about 2019). No antigens are known for them. Taken with the paper, the label for treatment or condition translates to: in vitro stimulation with specific CMV peptide epitopes to enrich CMV-specific T cells. Sequencing relied on an Illumina HiSeq 1500. TCRdb reanalyzed the raw reads on its own, using fastp at Q25 for trimming and MiXCR for clone calling, and kept in-frame beta chains. Records with the same CDR3 protein are collapsed into one entry carrying the most frequent genes and DNA. The sample contains approximately 600,000 distinct CDR3 sequences, under 45% of them found a single time. The ten largest clonotypes hold 48% of the sample. Sequenced here: cultured PBMCs, sampled from culture after CMV antigen stimulation. Receptors were obtained from a human donor in good health (CMV status not recorded). Some clones in this sample may be carry-over from other donors' samples.

V usage is TRBV7-6 and J usage is TRBJ1-4; possibly TRBD1 for D (5 bases). The germline gives CDR1 SGHVS, CDR2 FNYEAQ. Trimming removed 5 bases from V and 8 bases from J, with 18 bases in between. The CDR3 totals 15 residues. CDR3 protein: CASSREAGLREKLFF. The CDR3 coding sequence is TGTGCCAGCAGCCGGGAGGCAGGGTTGAGAGAAAAACTGTTTTTT.

This clonotype was observed a few times. The J gene is TRBJ1-1, the V gene TRBV20-1; no clear D gene. The ends were cut back, 0 bases at V and 0 bases at J, with 8 bases in the middle. The length of the CDR3 is 14 residues. Per germline, CDR1 DFQATT and CDR2 SNEGSKA (reference sequence). The CDR3 DNA follows: TGCAGTGCTAGAGACCGGGTTTTGAACACTGAAGCTTTCTTT. This codes for CSARDRVLNTEAFF.

The CDR3 DNA reads as TGTGCCAGCAGCGCGCCCGGGACCTCAAGAAATACGCAGTATTTT. The encoded protein is CASSAPGTSRNTQYF. V is TRBV5-3 and J is TRBJ2-3, with D possibly being TRBD1 or TRBD2 (5 bases each). TRBV5-3 is given ORF status, its function remaining uncertain. The V end lost 8 bases, the J end lost 7 bases, and 23 bases lay between the germline ends. The CDR3 covers 15 residues.

CDR3 DNA: TGCGCCAGCAGCCTTACTCCTAGGGGTTCCTACAATGAGCAGTTCTTC. This encodes CASSLTPRGSYNEQFF. V and J are TRBV4-3 and TRBJ2-1; D perhaps matches TRBD1 (5 bases). From germline, CDR1 is LGHNA and CDR2 YSLEER. The V gene lost 4 bases and the J gene lost 1 base, with 14 bases spanning the gap. The CDR3 sequence is 16 residues long.

This rearrangement joins TRBV7-2 to TRBJ2-7; the match to TRBD2 covers 11 bases. Losses at the gene ends were 1 base for V and 2 bases for J; bases not matched to a gene: 4. Germline values: CDR1 SGHTA, CDR2 FQGNSA. The CDR3 has 16 residues. The CDR3 here is CASSLGLAGRTYEQYF. DNA for the CDR3: TGTGCCAGCAGCTTAGGACTAGCGGGGAGGACCTACGAGCAGTACTTC. Variable domain in full (rest from reference TRBV7-2 and TRBJ2-7): GAGVSQSPSNKVTEKGKDVELRCDPISGHTALYWYRQSLGQGLEFLIYFQGNSAPDKSGLPSDRFSAERTGGSVSTLTIQRTQQEDSAVYLCASSLGLAGRTYEQYFGPGTRLTVT.

This clonotype was seen only a few times. The rearrangement joins TRBV5-6 to TRBJ1-1; D possibly corresponds to TRBD1 (6 bases). V was shortened by 4 bases and J by 4 bases, with 11 bases between the two germline ends. Looked up from germline, CDR1 is SGHDT and CDR2 is YYEEEE. This CDR3 region has 13 residues. The CDR3 here is CASSQTGSTEAFF. For the CDR3, the DNA is TGTGCCAGCAGCCAAACAGGGAGCACTGAAGCTTTCTTT.

This clonotype has at least ten counts. The chain couples TRBV25-1 to TRBJ2-7, with 8 bases matching TRBD1. CDR1 MGHDK and CDR2 SYGVNS come from the germline V gene. CDR3 size: 16 residues. Trimming at V came to 2 bases and at J to 3 bases, leaving 9 bases not matched to a gene. CDR3 DNA sequence: TGTGCCAGCAGTGAACGGGGGACAGGTCCGAACTACGAGCAGTACTTC. Translated: CASSERGTGPNYEQYF.

The chain couples TRBV6-1 to TRBJ1-2; a possible D gene is TRBD1 (5 bases). V shed 5 bases and J shed 4 bases, with 11 bases lying between them. This CDR3 comprises 13 residues. Germline V gene lookup returns CDR1 MNHNS and CDR2 SASEGT. The CDR3 protein is CASSRGAVYGYTF. The CDR3 bases are TGTGCCAGCAGTCGAGGGGCCGTCTATGGCTACACCTTC.

This clonotype was seen a few times. The genes are TRBV10-3 and TRBJ2-2, with 8 bases that match TRBD1. The length of the CDR3 is 14 residues. The junction had 5 bases not matched to a gene; V was cut back by 8 bases and J by 3 bases. Germline CDR1 is ENHRY and CDR2 is SYGVKD. DNA of the CDR3: TGTGCCATCGGAGGGACAGGAGACACCGGGGAGCTGTTTTTT. Amino acids: CAIGGTGDTGELFF.

The chain recombines TRBV19 with TRBJ2-1; D is perhaps TRBD2 (6 bases). The V end was cut by 5 bases, the J end by 0 bases, with 11 bases between. The CDR3 sequence is 15 residues long. Germline V gene lookup returns CDR1 LNHDA and CDR2 SQIVND (reference sequence). Here the CDR3 reads CASSFSGFSYNEQFF. The CDR3 DNA reads TGTGCCAGTAGTTTTAGCGGATTCTCCTACAATGAGCAGTTCTTC.

This chain links TRBV19 with TRBJ2-3; D is ambiguous. The CDR3 runs to 17 residues. CDR1 is LNHDA and CDR2 is SQIVND in the germline V gene (reference sequence). V was shortened by 7 bases and J by 0 bases, with 20 bases between the two germline ends. DNA for the CDR3: TGTGCCAGTATTGCTCCGGCCGTGCCACCGAGCACAGATACGCAGTATTTT. This encodes CASIAPAVPPSTDTQYF.